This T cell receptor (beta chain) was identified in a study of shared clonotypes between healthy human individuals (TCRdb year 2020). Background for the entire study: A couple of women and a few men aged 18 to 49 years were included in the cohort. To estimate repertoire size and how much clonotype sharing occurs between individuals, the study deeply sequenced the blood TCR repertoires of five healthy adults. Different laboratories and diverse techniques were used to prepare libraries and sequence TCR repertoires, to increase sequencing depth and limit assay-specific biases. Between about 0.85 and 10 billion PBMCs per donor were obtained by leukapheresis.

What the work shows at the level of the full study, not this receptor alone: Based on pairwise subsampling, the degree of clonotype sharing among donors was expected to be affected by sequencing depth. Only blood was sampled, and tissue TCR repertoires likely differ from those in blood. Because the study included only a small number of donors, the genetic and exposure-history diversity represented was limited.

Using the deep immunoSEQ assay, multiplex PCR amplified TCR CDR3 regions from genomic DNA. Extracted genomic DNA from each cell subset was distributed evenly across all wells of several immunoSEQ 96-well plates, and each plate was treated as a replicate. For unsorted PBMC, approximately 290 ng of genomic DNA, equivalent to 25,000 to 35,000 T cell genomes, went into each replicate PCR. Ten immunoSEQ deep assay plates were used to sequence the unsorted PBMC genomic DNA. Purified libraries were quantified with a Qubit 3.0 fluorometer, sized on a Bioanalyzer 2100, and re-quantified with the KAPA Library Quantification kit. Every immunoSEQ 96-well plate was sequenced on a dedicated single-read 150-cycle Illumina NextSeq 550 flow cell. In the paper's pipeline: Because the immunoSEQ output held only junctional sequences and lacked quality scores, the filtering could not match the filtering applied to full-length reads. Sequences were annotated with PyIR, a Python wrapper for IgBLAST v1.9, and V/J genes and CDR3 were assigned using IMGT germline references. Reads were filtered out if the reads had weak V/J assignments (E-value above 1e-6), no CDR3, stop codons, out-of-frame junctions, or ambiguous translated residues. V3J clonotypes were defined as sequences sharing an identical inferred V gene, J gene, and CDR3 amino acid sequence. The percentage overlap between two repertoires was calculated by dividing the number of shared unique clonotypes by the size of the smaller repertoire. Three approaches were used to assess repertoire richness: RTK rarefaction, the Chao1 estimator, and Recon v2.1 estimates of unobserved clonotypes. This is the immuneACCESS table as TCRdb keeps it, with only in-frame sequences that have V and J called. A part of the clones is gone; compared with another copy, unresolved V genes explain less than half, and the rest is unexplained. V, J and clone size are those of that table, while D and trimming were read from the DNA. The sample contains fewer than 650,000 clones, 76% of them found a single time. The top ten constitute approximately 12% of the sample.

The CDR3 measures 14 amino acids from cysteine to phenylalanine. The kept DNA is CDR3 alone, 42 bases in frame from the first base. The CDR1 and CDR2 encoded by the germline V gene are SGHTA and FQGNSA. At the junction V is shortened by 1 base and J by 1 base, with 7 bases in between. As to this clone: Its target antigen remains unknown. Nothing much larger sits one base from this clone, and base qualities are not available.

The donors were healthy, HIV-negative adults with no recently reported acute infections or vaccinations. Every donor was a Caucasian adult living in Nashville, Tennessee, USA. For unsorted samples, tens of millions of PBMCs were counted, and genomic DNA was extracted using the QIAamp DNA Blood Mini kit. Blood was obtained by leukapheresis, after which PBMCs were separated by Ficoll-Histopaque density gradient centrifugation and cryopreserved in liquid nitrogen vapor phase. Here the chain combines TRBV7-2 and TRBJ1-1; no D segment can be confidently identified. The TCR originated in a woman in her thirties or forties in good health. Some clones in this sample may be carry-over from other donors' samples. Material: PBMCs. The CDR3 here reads CASSLGGPNTEAFF. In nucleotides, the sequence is TGTGCCAGCAGCTTAGGAGGGCCGAACACTGAAGCTTTCTTT.